This TCR beta chain emerged from a study of vaccination and CD4 T cells after COVID-19. Across the study: Overlapping spike peptides of SARS-CoV-2, HCoV-NL63, HCoV-OC43 and HCoV-229E were used, and cells were stimulated with them. A CEFX pool, an HIV-1 Nef pool, or no peptide went to control cultures.

At the Johns Hopkins FTIC core, DNA taken from cultured CD4+ T cells was sequenced by way of the Oncomine TCR Beta short-read assay. Using its own MiXCR run on the PCR reads, TCRdb lists one record per CDR3 protein. The top ten clones hold 9.5% to 15% of a sample with approximately 23,000 distinct CDR3 sequences, about 30% of them seen once. The CDR3 contains 16 residues. Trimming cost V 2 bases and J 5 bases; bases outside gene matches: 6. Per the germline V gene, CDR1 is LNHDA and CDR2 is SQIVND (reference sequence). Details on this clonotype: Antigen: not known.

Treatment in this sample: roughly 11-day PBMC culture with coronavirus spike peptide pools or control peptides (ViraFEST assay). In the ViraFEST assay, peptide-pool expansion preceded TCR sequencing of expanded clonotypes. Cultures used some 2 million PBMCs per well, roughly 9.8 IU/ml IL-2 and about 10 ug/ml peptides. The receptor was isolated from a human donor with COVID-19. The chain links TRBV19 to TRBJ2-5; 12 nucleotides line up with TRBD1. Sequencing input: cultured CD4+ T cells from blood. CDR3 protein: CASSIIGTGGDETQYF. The DNA for the CDR3 is TGTGCCAGTAGTATAATAGGGACAGGGGGCGATGAGACCCAGTACTTC.